What follows are 20 T cell receptor beta chains derived from one specimen sequenced in a study of cytomegalovirus exposure and HLA in healthy donors (dated by TCRdb to 2017 to 2019). Libraries were built with the immunoSEQ multiplex PCR assay. For the multiplex PCR, a mixture combining 60 forward primers for TCR Vbeta segments and 13 reverse primers for TCR Jbeta segments was used. TCRdb stores this immuneACCESS table with in-frame sequences only. Part of the clones is absent; in the studies checked, under half of the shortfall reflects unresolved V genes, and no reason is known for the rest. A total of approximately 170,000 clones appear in this sample, about 80% of them only once. The ten largest clonotypes hold about 1% of the sample. Sequences were obtained from PBMCs. All receptors derive from a middle-aged woman in good health and CMV-seronegative.

The chain recombines TRBV19 with TRBJ1-1; maybe TRBD1 (6 bases). Per the germline V gene, CDR1 is LNHDA and CDR2 is SQIVND (reference sequence). The germline V and J ends were trimmed by 3 bases and 8 bases, with 22 bases remaining between them. This CDR3 is 16 amino acids long. The CDR3 DNA is TGTGCCAGTAGTATCAAGGGGGGGCGTCCGGCCCTGGAAGCTTTCTTT. This translates into CASSIKGGRPALEAFF.

The V gene is TRBV30, the J gene TRBJ2-7; TRBD2 matches at 9 bases. The germline V gene encodes CDR1 GTSNPN and CDR2 SVGIG (reference sequence). This CDR3 comprises 14 residues. Germline trimming cut 2 bases from V and 3 bases from J; bases unmatched to any gene: 5. The DNA of the CDR3 is TGTGCCTGGAGTCCGTTAGCGGGAGACTACGAGCAGTACTTC. It is translated as CAWSPLAGDYEQYF.

The chain has TRBV6-4 and TRBJ2-7; 9 nucleotides line up with TRBD1. Germline V gives CDR1 MRHNA, CDR2 SNTAGT. V gave up 4 bases and J gave up 7 bases; unmatched junction bases: 11. The CDR3 contains 15 residues. CDR3 loop: CASSGQPDRGGEQYF. Here the CDR3 DNA reads TGTGCCAGCAGTGGGCAACCCGACAGGGGGGGAGAGCAGTACTTC.

This chain uses TRBV10-3 with TRBJ2-5, with D uncertain. Germline CDR1 is ENHRY and CDR2 is SYGVKD. V lost 0 bases to trimming and J lost 1 base, with 9 bases between them. CDR3 size: 15 residues. Written as DNA, the CDR3 is TGTGCCATCAGTGAGTCTACAATCCTCCAAGAGACCCAGTACTTC. Translation: CAISESTILQETQYF.

The chain uses TRBV7-3 and TRBJ1-1; TRBD1 might be the D (6 bases). The CDR3 has 13 amino acids. The V gene's germline CDR1 is SGHTA and CDR2 FQGTGA. Trimming cost V 5 bases and J 7 bases, with 14 bases left between them. CDR3 nucleotides: TGTGCCAGCAGCCTGCAGGACAGCGATGAAGCTTTCTTT. It yields the protein CASSLQDSDEAFF.

J is TRBJ2-7 and V is TRBV4-2, with 10 positions matching TRBD2. Germline CDR1 and CDR2: LGHNA and YNFKEQ. CDR3 length equals 17 residues. V was clipped by 0 bases and J by 4 bases; unmatched bases: 9. The chain's CDR3 is CASSQEGSGRGTYEQYF. CDR3 DNA: TGTGCCAGCAGCCAAGAGGGGAGCGGGAGGGGTACGTACGAGCAGTACTTC.

The rearrangement uses TRBV2 and TRBJ2-1; 12 bases are a match to TRBD2. CDR1 is SNHLY and CDR2 is FYNNEI in the germline V gene. The V and J ends lost 5 bases and 8 bases, in that order; junction bases with no gene match: 10. This CDR3 is 16 amino acids long. For the CDR3, the DNA is TGTGCCAGCAGTCCGCTGGCTAGCGGGAGGGTCGATGAGCAGTTCTTC. This gives the protein CASSPLASGRVDEQFF.

This chain uses TRBV5-1 with TRBJ1-5; D is unresolved. CDR1 is SGHRS and CDR2 is YFSETQ in the germline V gene. Trimming stripped 1 base from V and 4 bases from J, with 12 bases between. This CDR3 contains 15 residues. CDR3 coding DNA: TGCGCCAGCAGCTTGACGGGGATTCCTAATCAGCCCCAGCATTTT. Translated, it gives CASSLTGIPNQPQHF. Full variable domain (remainder filled in from reference TRBV5-1 and TRBJ1-5): KAGVTQTPRYLIKTRGQQVTLSCSPISGHRSVSWYQQTPGQGLQFLFEYFSETQRNKGNFPGRFSGRQFSNSRSEMNVSTLELGDSALYLCASSLTGIPNQPQHFGDGTRLSIL.

This chain connects TRBV7-9 to TRBJ1-2, with D uncertain. CDR1 is SEHNR, CDR2 FQNEAQ, per germline (reference sequence). Between the trimmed V and J ends, which lost 4 bases and 5 bases, there was a span of 8 bases. The CDR3 consists of 12 residues. Written as DNA, the CDR3 is TGTGCCAGCAGCTCAGAATATTATGGCTACACCTTC. Its protein is CASSSEYYGYTF.

The J gene is TRBJ1-1, the V gene TRBV19; D not certain. CDR1 is LNHDA, CDR2 SQIVND, per germline (reference sequence). Trimming stripped 5 bases from V and 11 bases from J, with 15 bases between. This CDR3 region has 12 residues. This CDR3 is CASSPRRGRAFF. The DNA for the CDR3 is TGTGCCAGTAGTCCCCGTAGAGGGAGGGCTTTCTTT. The entire variable domain, with the rest obtained from reference TRBV19 and TRBJ1-1, is as follows: DGGITQSPKYLFRKEGQNVTLSCEQNLNHDAMYWYRQDPGQGLRLIYYSQIVNDFQKGDIAEGYSVSREKKESFPLTVTSAQKNPTAFYLCASSPRRGRAFFGQGTRLTVV.

This sequence joins TRBV28 and TRBJ2-7, with D possibly matching TRBD2 (5 bases). CDR3 length: 16 residues. Between the trimmed V and J ends, which lost 6 bases and 2 bases, there was a span of 20 bases. CDR1 is MDHEN, CDR2 SYDVKM, per germline. CDR3 loop: CASRYSWKEATYEQYF. CDR3 in DNA: TGTGCCAGCAGGTATTCATGGAAGGAGGCAACCTACGAGCAGTACTTC.

The chain uses TRBV29-1 and TRBJ1-1; D is ambiguous. The CDR3 consists of 10 residues. V gave up 4 bases and J gave up 6 bases, with 6 bases separating them. CDR1 and CDR2 (germline): SQVTM, ANQGSEA. CDR3: CSVAGPEAFF. The DNA of the CDR3 is TGCAGCGTTGCAGGTCCTGAAGCTTTCTTT.

The J gene is TRBJ2-1, the V gene TRBV2; 10 bases fit TRBD2. Germline V CDR1 and CDR2: SNHLY, FYNNEI. Unmatched junction bases numbered 7, after V lost 5 bases and J lost 3 bases. There are 16 residues in the CDR3. The CDR3 protein is CASSPLAGAYYNEQFF. The DNA of the CDR3 is TGTGCCAGCAGTCCCCTAGCGGGAGCCTACTACAATGAGCAGTTCTTC.

This chain links TRBV5-1 with TRBJ2-5, with D perhaps TRBD2 (5 bases). Between the trimmed V and J ends, which lost 1 base and 3 bases, there was a span of 13 bases. Germline CDR1 SGHRS, CDR2 YFSETQ. The CDR3 has 15 amino acids. The CDR3 region is CASSLTRVVEETQYF. The CDR3 DNA reads TGCGCCAGCAGCTTGACTAGGGTTGTAGAAGAGACCCAGTACTTC.

V is TRBV11-2 and J is TRBJ1-4; the match to TRBD1 covers 8 bases. The CDR3 sequence is 14 residues long. Germline trimming cut 5 bases from V and 7 bases from J; bases unmatched to any gene: 6. Per the germline V gene, CDR1 is SGHAT and CDR2 is FQNNGV. CDR3 region: CASSIGQGGEKLFF. The CDR3 DNA sequence: TGTGCCAGCAGCATCGGACAGGGAGGTGAAAAACTGTTTTTT.

This clone was recorded only once. V and J are TRBV5-4 and TRBJ2-1, with 8 bases matching TRBD2. V shed 2 bases and J 9 bases; nucleotides not matched to a gene: 10. There are 15 residues in the CDR3. The germline V gene encodes CDR1 SGHNT and CDR2 YYREEE (reference sequence). CDR3 sequence: CASSFWTSRNGEQFF. CDR3 DNA sequence: TGTGCCAGCAGCTTCTGGACTAGCAGGAATGGTGAGCAGTTCTTC.

This sequence joins TRBV25-1 and TRBJ1-1; possible D gene TRBD1, 5 bases. The CDR3 covers 14 residues. The V and J ends lost 6 bases and 4 bases respectively, with 15 bases between them. Germline CDR1 MGHDK, CDR2 SYGVNS. The CDR3 is CASRDQGFSTEAFF. For the CDR3, the DNA is TGTGCCAGCAGGGACCAGGGTTTTTCCACTGAAGCTTTCTTT.

This clone was seen more than once but under ten times. The chain links TRBV5-5 to TRBJ1-1, with TRBD1 as a possible D gene (6 bases). This CDR3 has 13 residues. V lost 4 bases and J 5 bases, leaving 12 bases between the germline ends. Germline CDR1 SGHKS, CDR2 YYEKEE (reference sequence). In DNA form, the CDR3 reads TGTGCCAGCAGCCAGGGGAGTATGACTGAAGCTTTCTTT. Residues: CASSQGSMTEAFF.

This rearrangement joins TRBV30 to TRBJ1-2, with 9 bases matching TRBD1. CDR3 length: 16 residues. Germline CDR1 GTSNPN, CDR2 SVGIG (reference sequence). The V gene end was trimmed by 4 bases and the J gene end by 3 bases; junction bases not matched to a gene: 12. The CDR3 DNA follows: TGTGCCTGGATTGTACGTGACTGGACAGGGGACTATGGCTACACCTTC. The encoded protein is CAWIVRDWTGDYGYTF.

This chain connects TRBV9 to TRBJ1-1; 8 nucleotides align to TRBD1. The CDR3 spans 14 residues. The germline CDR1 and CDR2 sequences are SGDLS and YYNGEE. V lost 7 bases and J lost 5; bases outside the gene matches: 10. CDR3: CASGGVTGGTEAFF. The CDR3 nucleotides read TGTGCCAGCGGGGGGGTTACAGGGGGGACTGAAGCTTTCTTT.